The 5 T cell receptor beta chains below were found in one sample sequenced in a study of blood T cells in healthy people across ages (dated by TCRdb to the mid-2010s). The library relied on 5' RACE. Sequenced on an Illumina HiSeq 2500. The second PCR ran for about 6 to 11 cycles and used a J-beta primer mix along with a sample-barcoded 5' primer. TCRdb reanalyzed the raw reads on its own, using fastp at Q25 for trimming and MiXCR for clone calling, and kept in-frame beta chains. Rows are unified per CDR3 protein, each entry keeping the most common DNA and genes. This sample gives around 1,700,000 distinct CDR3 sequences in total; over 25% of them show up just once. The ten biggest clones cover 7.7% of the sample. What was sequenced was blood. The source is a woman younger than 45 in good health.

This rearrangement joins TRBV29-1 to TRBJ2-3; 11 positions agree with TRBD2. CDR3 length: 13 amino acids. The V and J ends lost 6 bases and 4 bases, in that order; junction bases with no gene match: 3. CDR1 and CDR2 from the germline V gene are SQVTM and ANQGSEA. For the CDR3, the DNA is TGCAGCGTCGGGACTAGCGGAGCAGATACGCAGTATTTT. This sequence encodes CSVGTSGADTQYF.

The chain couples TRBV28 to TRBJ2-7; D is unclear. CDR1 MDHEN and CDR2 SYDVKM come from the germline V gene. This CDR3 comprises 12 residues. Trimming removed 4 bases from V and 6 bases from J, with 10 bases in between. The CDR3 sequence is CASSSLITEQYF. CDR3 nucleotides: TGTGCCAGCAGTTCTCTCATTACCGAGCAGTACTTC.

To note about this clonotype: Given a much more abundant clone one base away, this may be a read error. This sequence joins TRBV4-3 and TRBJ1-2; D is perhaps TRBD1 (5 bases). Germline V gene data show CDR1 as LGHNA and CDR2 as YSLEER. With 4 bases removed from V and 9 bases from J, the gap between germline ends came to 15 bases. The CDR3 length is 13 residues. The CDR3 here is CASSPSGGRSYTF. CDR3 sequence (DNA): TGCGCCAGCAGCCCTTCGGGGGGACGTAGCTACACCTTC.

This clonotype has a count of ten or more. The chain carries TRBV7-2 and TRBJ2-5; TRBD1 is a possible D gene (6 bases). V lost 6 bases to trimming and J lost 5 bases, with 16 bases between them. The CDR3 is 14 amino acids. Germline V gene data show CDR1 as SGHTA and CDR2 as FQGNSA. For the CDR3, the DNA is TGTGCCAGCAGTGCCTTTGGGGGCCTGGAGACCCAGTACTTC. Amino acids: CASSAFGGLETQYF.

V usage is TRBV2 and J usage is TRBJ2-2, with D maybe TRBD2 (5 bases). Trimming took 7 bases from V and 1 from J, leaving 16 bases between them. Looked up from germline, CDR1 is SNHLY and CDR2 is FYNNEI. The CDR3 spans 16 residues. CDR3 nucleotides: TGTGCCAGCATTCGCAGTTGGGGAGAGAACACCGGGGAGCTGTTTTTT. Its translation is CASIRSWGENTGELFF.